The 8 T cell receptor beta chains presented below share a single source sample, sequenced in a study of identical twins. MiXCR, run by TCRdb on the 5' RACE reads, gives a single entry per CDR3 protein. The sample gives 200,000 to 300,000 distinct CDR3 sequences, 10% of which show up once; 9% to 10% is in the top ten. The sequenced sample consisted of memory T cells sorted from blood. These receptors were collected from a man aged 45-65 years in good health.

This clonotype occurred many times. The chain combines TRBV7-2 with TRBJ2-3; a weak D match, TRBD2 (7 bases). This CDR3 has 15 amino acids. CDR1 and CDR2 from the germline V gene are SGHTA and FQGNSA. The ends were cut back, 5 bases at V and 6 bases at J, with 18 bases in the middle. Here the CDR3 DNA reads TGTGCCAGCAGCAACCGGTGGGGGGGCGGGGATACGCAGTATTTT. It specifies CASSNRWGGGDTQYF.

V is TRBV21-1 and J is TRBJ1-1; TRBD1, as called in the table, went unchecked against the DNA. TRBV21-1 is classified as a pseudogene. CDR3 size: 15 residues. This CDR3 reads CAYGGQGARDTEAFF. The CDR3 bases are TGTGCCTACGGAGGACAGGGGGCGCGAGACACTGAAGCTTTCTTT.

This clonotype was counted between two and nine times. The chain is built from TRBV7-8 and TRBJ2-7, with D perhaps matching TRBD1 (5 bases). CDR1 SGHVS and CDR2 FQNEAQ come from the germline V gene. The V end lost 5 bases, the J end lost 4 bases, and 15 bases lay between the germline ends. This CDR3 is built from 14 residues. The CDR3 sequence: CASSDKTGKYEQYF. DNA of the CDR3: TGTGCCAGCAGCGACAAAACAGGAAAGTACGAGCAGTACTTC.

V usage is TRBV20-1 and J usage is TRBJ2-1, with 9 nucleotides matching TRBD2. Trimming took 5 bases from V and 9 from J; bases not matched to a gene: 11. The germline gives CDR1 DFQATT, CDR2 SNEGSKA (reference sequence). The CDR3 consists of 14 residues. The CDR3 region is CSASTSGKIGEQFF. CDR3 coding DNA: TGCAGTGCTTCGACTAGCGGAAAAATCGGTGAGCAGTTCTTC.

This clonotype was seen ten or more times. V usage is TRBV5-1 and J usage is TRBJ2-1, with 14 bases that match TRBD2. This CDR3 has 15 residues. Per germline, CDR1 SGHRS and CDR2 YFSETQ. Losses at the gene ends were 4 bases for V and 6 bases for J; bases not matched to a gene: 3. CDR3 DNA: TGCGCCAGCAGCCCCGGACTAGCGGGGGGCAATGAGCAGTTCTTC. As protein: CASSPGLAGGNEQFF.

At least ten counts were recorded for this clonotype. The chain couples TRBV3-1 to TRBJ2-5; 7 bases are a match to TRBD1. The CDR3 has 16 amino acids. Germline CDR1 LGHDT, CDR2 YNNKEL (reference sequence). V shed 3 bases and J 0 bases; nucleotides not matched to a gene: 7. The CDR3: CASSHDGTENQETQYF. The CDR3, as DNA: TGTGCCAGCAGCCACGATGGGACAGAGAACCAAGAGACCCAGTACTTC.

This clonotype showed up just once. The chain combines TRBV7-9 with TRBJ2-5, with 7 bases that match TRBD2. The CDR3 sequence is 16 residues long. Germline CDR1 reads SEHNR; CDR2 reads FQNEAQ (reference sequence). J gave up 5 bases and V 4 bases, and 13 bases lay outside the gene matches. The CDR3 DNA reads as TGTGCCAGCAGCTCACTGGGAAGCGGGGCTGGGGAGACCCAGTACTTC. Translated: CASSSLGSGAGETQYF.

The genes are TRBV28 and TRBJ1-2; 9 nucleotides line up with TRBD1. Germline CDR1 reads MDHEN; CDR2 reads SYDVKM. The CDR3 extends over 14 amino acids. Germline trimming cut 2 bases from V and 8 bases from J; bases unmatched to any gene: 6. The CDR3 loop reads CASSLTGGAKGYTF. The CDR3, as DNA: TGTGCCAGCAGTTTAACAGGGGGCGCTAAGGGCTACACCTTC.